The 21 T cell receptor beta chains listed next were all sequenced from one sample in a study of patients and donors after allogeneic stem cell transplantation. TCRdb ran MiXCR on the RT-PCR reads and lists one entry per CDR3 protein. The sample has about 87,000 distinct CDR3 sequences, 4% to 5% seen once. The sequenced sample was blood, either unsorted or a sorted T cell fraction (not recorded which). Receptor source: a human donor who was either an allogeneic HSCT recipient or a stem cell or donor lymphocyte infusion donor (not recorded which). It is not recorded whose cells these are; they may come from a transplant donor.

The sample holds many counts of this clonotype. The rearrangement links TRBV27 to TRBJ2-7; D is unclear. Germline values: CDR1 MNHEY, CDR2 SMNVEV (reference sequence). This CDR3 is 14 amino acids long. Trimming removed 6 bases from V and 0 bases from J, with 12 bases in between. The CDR3 spells CASSPRANSYEQYF. The CDR3 DNA sequence: TGTGCCAGCAGCCCAAGGGCAAACTCCTACGAGCAGTACTTC.

This clonotype was seen a few times. The V call is TRBV20-1, the J call TRBJ1-2; 9 bases are shared with TRBD1. J gave up 2 bases and V 4 bases, and 5 bases lay outside the gene matches. CDR1 and CDR2 (germline): DFQATT, SNEGSKA (reference sequence). The CDR3 extends over 14 amino acids. The CDR3 bases are TGCAGTGCTATAACAGGGGGCGCCAACTATGGCTACACCTTC. It encodes CSAITGGANYGYTF.

This clonotype was picked up many times. This rearrangement joins TRBV6-6 to TRBJ2-7; 7 bases map to TRBD1. Germline V gives CDR1 MNHNY, CDR2 SVGAGI (reference sequence). The CDR3 contains 13 residues. Losses at the gene ends were 6 bases for V and 2 bases for J; bases not matched to a gene: 4. The CDR3 nucleotides are TGTGCCAGCAGAACCGGGACAGCCTACGAGCAGTACTTC. Amino acid sequence: CASRTGTAYEQYF.

This clonotype was seen repeatedly, ten times or more. The rearrangement joins TRBV27 to TRBJ1-1, with TRBD1 matching 10 bases. The V gene end was trimmed by 11 bases and the J gene end by 0 bases; junction bases not matched to a gene: 15. Per the germline V gene, CDR1 is MNHEY and CDR2 is SMNVEV (reference sequence). The CDR3 runs to 17 residues. This chain's CDR3 is CAASPLGQGGLNTEAFF. DNA for the CDR3: TGTGCCGCCTCCCCTCTCGGACAGGGGGGCCTGAACACTGAAGCTTTCTTT.

The sample holds many counts of this clonotype. CDR3 sequence reads: CASSQLAGAGEQYF. DNA for the CDR3: TGTGCCAGCAGCCAATTAGCGGGGGCAGGGGAGCAGTACTTC. The chain is built from TRBV3-1 and TRBJ2-7; 9 bases are shared with TRBD2. Germline CDR1 is LGHDT and CDR2 is YNNKEL (reference sequence). The CDR3 sequence is 14 residues long. With 2 bases clipped from V and 7 bases from J, the junction kept 6 bases outside the gene matches.

At least ten counts were recorded for this clonotype. V and J are TRBV20-1 and TRBJ1-2; the D gene is possibly TRBD1 (5 bases). The V end was cut by 5 bases, the J end by 2 bases, with 12 bases between. The V gene's germline CDR1 is DFQATT and CDR2 SNEGSKA (reference sequence). The CDR3 runs 13 residues. For the CDR3, the DNA is TGCAGTGCTTACGGGGCGCGGAACTATGGCTACACCTTC. Translating gives CSAYGARNYGYTF.

This clonotype appeared many times. The chain uses TRBV25-1 and TRBJ2-5; TRBD1 might be the D (6 bases). In germline, CDR1 is MGHDK, CDR2 SYGVNS. The V end was cut by 4 bases, the J end by 7 bases, with 10 bases between. The CDR3 spans 12 residues. CDR3 loop: CASSAGEGTQYF. CDR3 in DNA: TGTGCCAGCAGTGCAGGGGAAGGGACCCAGTACTTC.

By sample fraction, this clonotype is medium-sized. The chain couples TRBV11-2 to TRBJ1-1; D call uncertain. Germline values: CDR1 SGHAT, CDR2 FQNNGV. The V end lost 1 base, the J end lost 1 base, and 16 bases lay between the germline ends. CDR3 size: 17 residues. The CDR3 DNA follows: TGTGCCAGCAGCTTAGCCTGGGTAAGGGTTCGGAACACTGAAGCTTTCTTT. Translation gives CASSLAWVRVRNTEAFF. Based on the CDR3 plus reference TRBV11-2 and TRBJ1-1, the full variable domain is EAGVAQSPRYKIIEKRQSVAFWCNPISGHATLYWYQQILGQGPKLLIQFQNNGVVDDSQLPKDRFSAERLKGVDSTLKIQPAKLEDSAVYLCASSLAWVRVRNTEAFFGQGTRLTVV.

This clonotype was recorded at least ten times. V usage is TRBV3-1 and J usage is TRBJ2-1; TRBD2 aligns across 10 bases. V dropped 1 base and J dropped 7; count of bases not matched to a gene: 13. CDR1 and CDR2 from the germline V gene are LGHDT and YNNKEL (reference sequence). The CDR3 is 18 amino acids. CDR3 in DNA: TGTGCCAGCAGCCAAGGACTGCCAAGTAGCGGGAGGTCAAATGAGCAGTTCTTC. It translates to CASSQGLPSSGRSNEQFF.

The chain couples TRBV20-1 to TRBJ2-5; 9 bases align to TRBD2. The germline CDR1 and CDR2 sequences are DFQATT and SNEGSKA (reference sequence). This CDR3 has 15 residues. V was clipped by 5 bases and J by 7 bases; unmatched bases: 14. The CDR3 sequence: CSAPGGGGAGGTQYF. CDR3 DNA: TGCAGTGCTCCTGGCGGCGGGGGGGCCGGAGGGACCCAGTACTTC.

This clonotype has only a few counts. At one boundary the junction diverges from the germline segment, which might be a read error. The rearrangement links TRBV7-2 to TRBJ2-7, with D tentatively TRBD1 (5 bases). Germline V gene data show CDR1 as SGHTA and CDR2 as FQGNSA. The CDR3 is made up of 14 amino acids. The CDR3 protein is CASSIAQGSSEQYF. DNA of the CDR3: TGTGCCAGCAGCATAGCCCAGGGAAGTAGCGAGCAGTACTTC. Full variable domain (remainder filled in from reference TRBV7-2 and TRBJ2-7): GAGVSQSPSNKVTEKGKDVELRCDPISGHTALYWYRQSLGQGLEFLIYFQGNSAPDKSGLPSDRFSAERTGGSVSTLTIQRTQQEDSAVYLCASSIAQGSSEQYFGPGTRLTVT.

This clonotype was counted many times. The V gene is TRBV7-2, the J gene TRBJ2-7; D gene ambiguous. CDR1 and CDR2 (germline): SGHTA, FQGNSA. Deletions cut 0 bases from V and 3 bases from J, with 9 bases between. The CDR3 has 14 amino acids. The CDR3: CASSLATTDYEQYF. The CDR3 DNA follows: TGTGCCAGCAGCTTAGCGACGACCGACTACGAGCAGTACTTC.

This clonotype came up many times. This chain joins TRBV11-1 and TRBJ1-1; D perhaps matches TRBD1 (6 bases). V was clipped by 5 bases and J by 1 base, with 23 bases between them. Germline loops: CDR1 SGHAT, CDR2 FQDESV (reference sequence). The CDR3 runs 18 residues. The CDR3 here is CASSNLLNREKRNTEAFF. In DNA form, the CDR3 reads TGTGCCAGCAGCAATCTACTAAACAGGGAAAAGAGGAACACTGAAGCTTTCTTT.

Many counts were recorded for this clonotype. The genes are TRBV20-1 and TRBJ1-2; D is perhaps TRBD1 (5 bases). Germline V gene sequence: CDR1 DFQATT, CDR2 SNEGSKA (reference sequence). The CDR3 runs 12 residues. V was clipped by 3 bases and J by 5 bases, with 10 bases between them. The CDR3 loop is CSARTDKYGYTF. For the CDR3, the DNA is TGCAGTGCTAGGACAGATAAATATGGCTACACCTTC.

The J gene is TRBJ2-3, the V gene TRBV12-3 or TRBV12-4; 12 bases are shared with TRBD2. The CDR3 loop spans 15 amino acids. Unmatched junction bases numbered 6, after V lost 7 bases and J lost 4 bases. The CDR3 is CASIWGLAGSDTQYF. CDR3 sequence (DNA): TGTGCCAGCATCTGGGGACTAGCGGGTTCAGATACGCAGTATTTT.

This clonotype was seen repeatedly, ten times or more. This chain joins TRBV6-1 and TRBJ1-1, with D tentatively TRBD1 (6 bases). Deletions cut 8 bases from V and 8 bases from J, with 15 bases between. Germline V lookup: CDR1 MNHNS, CDR2 SASEGT. The CDR3 is made up of 12 amino acids. CDR3 protein: CASVITQGEAFF. CDR3 nucleotide sequence: TGTGCCAGCGTGATTACTCAGGGGGAAGCTTTCTTT.

The chain carries TRBV24-1 and TRBJ2-7, with 7 positions matching TRBD1. With 3 bases clipped from V and 4 bases from J, the junction kept 8 bases outside the gene matches. This CDR3 comprises 15 residues. Germline CDR1 reads KGHDR; CDR2 reads SFDVKD. For the CDR3, the DNA is TGTGCCACCAGTGATAACTCCGGGACAGCTTACGAGCAGTACTTC. Encoded protein: CATSDNSGTAYEQYF.

In its sample, this clonotype was seen many times. The chain is built from TRBV2 and TRBJ2-1; the match to TRBD2 covers 7 bases. V lost 4 bases, J lost 5 bases, and 5 bases stayed unmatched. The CDR3 has 14 residues. Germline CDR1 is SNHLY and CDR2 is FYNNEI. In DNA form, the CDR3 reads TGTGCCAGCAGTGCGGGAGCGGGAAACAATGAGCAGTTCTTC. It translates to CASSAGAGNNEQFF.

This clonotype has a count of ten or more. The chain uses TRBV9 and TRBJ1-6, with TRBD1 as a possible D gene (5 bases). V lost 3 bases, J lost 4 bases, and 11 bases lay in between. Looked up from germline, CDR1 is SGDLS and CDR2 is YYNGEE. The CDR3 has 15 residues. Here the CDR3 reads CASSEVGRYNSPLHF. The CDR3 DNA follows: TGTGCCAGCAGCGAGGTGGGACGTTATAATTCACCCCTCCACTTT.

In regard to this clonotype: Mismatch with germline at one junction end may stem from a read error. This chain uses TRBV27 with TRBJ1-6; D call uncertain. The CDR3 has 14 residues. From germline, CDR1 is MNHEY and CDR2 SMNVEV (reference sequence). The CDR3 coding sequence is TGTGCCACCAGTATAGGCCGGAATAATTCACCCCTCCACTTT. Translated: CATSIGRNNSPLHF.

This chain joins TRBV3-1 and TRBJ2-1, with D possibly being TRBD1 or TRBD2 (6 bases each). The V end lost 1 base, the J end lost 7 bases, and 20 bases lay between the germline ends. The CDR3 has 17 residues. Germline CDR1 and CDR2: LGHDT and YNNKEL (reference sequence). The CDR3 region is CASSQGGGTIRMNEQFF. The CDR3 DNA reads as TGTGCCAGCAGCCAAGGAGGGGGGACCATAAGGATGAATGAGCAGTTCTTC.